This TCR beta chain was sequenced for a study of CD8 T cells in ankylosing spondylitis. Study observations and caveats: One TCR beta motif, made up of several highly homologous variants, appeared characteristic of ankylosing spondylitis blood.

The CDR3 is 14 amino acids. The germline V gene has CDR1 MNHNS and CDR2 SASEGT. The V gene lost 1 base and the J gene lost 5 bases, with 12 bases spanning the gap. A remark on this clonotype: What it binds is unknown.

TCRdb called the 5' RACE reads again in MiXCR, with one record for every CDR3 protein. The repertoire holds fewer than 250,000 distinct CDR3 sequences, with about a sixth as singletons. This receptor was obtained from a male donor with ankylosing spondylitis. The V gene is TRBV6-1, the J gene TRBJ2-7, with a possible D match to TRBD1 (6 bases). The sequencing input was blood, either unsorted or a sorted T cell fraction (not recorded which). For the CDR3, the DNA is TGTGCCAGCAGTGAAGTACAGGGCGGAGACGAGCAGTACTTC. This codes for CASSEVQGGDEQYF.